Listed below are T cell receptor beta chains from one sample, sequenced in a study of blood T cell repertoires in COVID-19. Sequenced by immunoSEQ multiplex PCR; TCRdb stores in-frame clones only, minus some. The sample gives about 280,000 clones, roughly 91% of which show up once; around 10% is in the top ten. Input material: peripheral blood. Receptor source: a woman under 40 with COVID-19, enrolled during active disease. Each CDR3 is given with its conserved first and last residue. The order of the fields is CDR3 length, J gene, D gene, V gene, CDR3 DNA, CDR3 protein. The D gene is left open where the match is weak.

length: 11
J: TRBJ1-2
D: NA
V: TRBV2
DNA: TGTGCCAGCAGTCGGAGGTATGGCTACACCTTC
CDR3: CASSRRYGYTF

length: 13
J: TRBJ1-1
D: NA
V: TRBV28
DNA: TGTGCCAGCAGCCCCCGGGTGGACACTGAAGCTTTCTTT
CDR3: CASSPRVDTEAFF

length: 14
J: TRBJ1-1
D: NA
V: TRBV6-4
DNA: TGTGCCAGCAGCGCCCAGGGGATGAACACTGAAGCTTTCTTT
CDR3: CASSAQGMNTEAFF

length: 14
J: TRBJ1-5
D: TRBD1
V: TRBV10-2
DNA: TGCGCCAGCAGCCAGGGGGTTGGGAATCAGCCCCAGCATTTT
CDR3: CASSQGVGNQPQHF

length: 18
J: TRBJ2-7
D: TRBD2
V: TRBV9
DNA: TGTGCCAGCAGCCCATCTCCCTGGGGGGGTTCCAGCTCCTACGAGCAGTACTTC
CDR3: CASSPSPWGGSSSYEQYF

length: 13
J: TRBJ2-7
D: TRBD1
V: TRBV5-4
DNA: TGTGCCAGCAGCGTCACAGGGGGCTACGAGCAGTACTTC
CDR3: CASSVTGGYEQYF

length: 17
J: TRBJ2-4
D: NA
V: TRBV15
DNA: TGTGCCACCAGCAGAGAACGAGGGTTGGAATCCAAAAACATTCAGTACTTC
CDR3: CATSRERGLESKNIQYF

length: 14
J: TRBJ2-1
D: TRBD2
V: TRBV6-5
DNA: TGTGCCAGCACATCCGGGACTAGAGGCAATGAGCAGTTCTTC
CDR3: CASTSGTRGNEQFF

length: 15
J: TRBJ1-5
D: NA
V: TRBV27
DNA: TGTGCCAGCAGTTTAACAGGGATGCGCAATCAGCCCCAGCATTTT
CDR3: CASSLTGMRNQPQHF

length: 13
J: TRBJ2-3
D: NA
V: TRBV20-1
DNA: TGCAGTGCTAGTGACAGGTCCACAGATACGCAGTATTTT
CDR3: CSASDRSTDTQYF

length: 16
J: TRBJ1-5
D: TRBD1
V: TRBV3-1/TRBV3-2
DNA: TGTGCCAGCAGCCCATGGACAGGGCTTAGCAATCAGCCCCAGCATTTT
CDR3: CASSPWTGLSNQPQHF

length: 14
J: TRBJ2-2
D: TRBD1
V: TRBV27
DNA: TGTGCCAGCAGCCGGGACAGGGCCACCGGGGAGCTGTTTTTT
CDR3: CASSRDRATGELFF

length: 12
J: TRBJ1-2
D: NA
V: TRBV28
DNA: TGTGCCAGCAGTCCCCAGAACTATGGCTACACCTTC
CDR3: CASSPQNYGYTF

length: 15
J: TRBJ1-2
D: NA
V: TRBV7-9
DNA: TGTGCCAGCAGCTTTGTGGGGCAGGTCCACTATGGCTACACCTTC
CDR3: CASSFVGQVHYGYTF